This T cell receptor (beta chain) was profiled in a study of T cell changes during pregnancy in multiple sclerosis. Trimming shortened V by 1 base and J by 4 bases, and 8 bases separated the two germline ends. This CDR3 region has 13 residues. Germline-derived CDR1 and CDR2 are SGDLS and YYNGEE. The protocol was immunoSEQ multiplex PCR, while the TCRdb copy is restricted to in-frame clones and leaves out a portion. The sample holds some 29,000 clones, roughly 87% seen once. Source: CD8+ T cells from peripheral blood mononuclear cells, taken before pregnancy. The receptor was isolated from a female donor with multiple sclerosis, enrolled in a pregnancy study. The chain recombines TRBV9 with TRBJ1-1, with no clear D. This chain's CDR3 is CASSVSPGTEAFF. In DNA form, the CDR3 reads TGTGCCAGCAGCGTAAGCCCAGGCACTGAAGCTTTCTTT.